This T cell receptor (beta chain) comes out of a study of blood T cells in healthy people across ages. The CDR3 length is 15 residues. Germline V gene data show CDR1 as SGHTA and CDR2 as FQGNSA. Trimming removed 1 base from V and 2 bases from J; junction bases left unmatched: 4. It was with a sample-barcoded 5' primer and a J-beta primer mix that a second PCR of roughly 7 to 12 cycles was run. TCRdb fed the 5' RACE reads into MiXCR, producing one record per CDR3 protein. The table has 1.5 million to 2 million distinct CDR3 sequences, 49% seen once. J is TRBJ2-7 and V is TRBV7-2; 8 nucleotides line up with TRBD1. The sequence came from a woman aged 35 to 49 in good health. Material: blood. The CDR3 protein is CASSLDYRGTYEQYF. In DNA form, the CDR3 reads TGTGCCAGCAGCTTAGACTACAGGGGGACCTACGAGCAGTACTTC.